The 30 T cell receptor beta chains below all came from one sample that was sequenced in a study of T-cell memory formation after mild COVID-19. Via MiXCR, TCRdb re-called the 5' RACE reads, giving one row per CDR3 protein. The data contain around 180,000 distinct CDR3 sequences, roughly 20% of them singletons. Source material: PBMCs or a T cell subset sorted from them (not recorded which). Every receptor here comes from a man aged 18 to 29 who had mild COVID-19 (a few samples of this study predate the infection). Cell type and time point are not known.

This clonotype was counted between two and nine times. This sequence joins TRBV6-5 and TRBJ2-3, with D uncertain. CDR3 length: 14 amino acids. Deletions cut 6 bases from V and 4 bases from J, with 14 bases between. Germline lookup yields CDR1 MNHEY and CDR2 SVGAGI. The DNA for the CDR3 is TGTGCCAGCAGGATCAATAAGATGGCAGATACGCAGTATTTT. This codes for CASRINKMADTQYF.

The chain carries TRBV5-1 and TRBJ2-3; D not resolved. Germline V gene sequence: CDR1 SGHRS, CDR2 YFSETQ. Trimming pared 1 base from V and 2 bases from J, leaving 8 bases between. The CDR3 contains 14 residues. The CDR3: CASSLRIFTDTQYF. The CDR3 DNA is TGCGCCAGCAGCTTGCGGATCTTCACAGATACGCAGTATTTT.

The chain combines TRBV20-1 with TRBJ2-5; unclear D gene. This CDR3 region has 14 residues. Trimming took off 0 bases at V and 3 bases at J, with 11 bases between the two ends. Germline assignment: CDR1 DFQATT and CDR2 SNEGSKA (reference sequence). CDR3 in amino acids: CSARDSPGEETQYF. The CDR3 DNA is TGCAGTGCTAGAGATAGCCCAGGCGAAGAGACCCAGTACTTC.

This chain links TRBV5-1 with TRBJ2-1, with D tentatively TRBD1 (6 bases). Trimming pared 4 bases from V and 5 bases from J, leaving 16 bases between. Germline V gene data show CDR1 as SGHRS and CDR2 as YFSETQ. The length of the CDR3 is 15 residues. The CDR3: CASSARQALNNEQFF. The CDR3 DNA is TGCGCCAGCAGCGCGAGACAGGCCCTCAACAATGAGCAGTTCTTC.

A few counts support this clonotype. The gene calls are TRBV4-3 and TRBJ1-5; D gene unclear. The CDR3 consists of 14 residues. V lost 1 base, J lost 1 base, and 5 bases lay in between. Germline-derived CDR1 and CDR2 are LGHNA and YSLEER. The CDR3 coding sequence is TGCGCCAGCAGCCAAGCATGGAGCAATCAGCCCCAGCATTTT. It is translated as CASSQAWSNQPQHF.

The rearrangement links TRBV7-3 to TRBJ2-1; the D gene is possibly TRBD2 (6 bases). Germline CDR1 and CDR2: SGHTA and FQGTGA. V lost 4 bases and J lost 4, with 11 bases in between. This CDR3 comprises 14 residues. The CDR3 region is CASSSTGTYNEQFF. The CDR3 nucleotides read TGTGCCAGCAGCTCCACCGGGACTTACAATGAGCAGTTCTTC.

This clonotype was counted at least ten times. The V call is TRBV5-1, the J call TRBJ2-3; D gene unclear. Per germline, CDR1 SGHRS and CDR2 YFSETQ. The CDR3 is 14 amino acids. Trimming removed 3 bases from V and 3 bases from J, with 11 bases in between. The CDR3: CASSSEPFTDTQYF. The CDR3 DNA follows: TGCGCCAGCAGCTCGGAACCCTTTACAGATACGCAGTATTTT.

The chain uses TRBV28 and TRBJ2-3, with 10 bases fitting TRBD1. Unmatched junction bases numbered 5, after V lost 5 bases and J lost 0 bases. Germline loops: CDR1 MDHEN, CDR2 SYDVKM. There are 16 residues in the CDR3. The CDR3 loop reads CASSLSGQGSTDTQYF. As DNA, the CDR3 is TGTGCCAGCAGTCTGTCGGGACAGGGGAGCACAGATACGCAGTATTTT.

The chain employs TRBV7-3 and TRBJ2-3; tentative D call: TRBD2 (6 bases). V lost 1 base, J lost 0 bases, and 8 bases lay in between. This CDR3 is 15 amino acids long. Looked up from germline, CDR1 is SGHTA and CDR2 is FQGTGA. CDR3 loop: CASSLMGGSTDTQYF. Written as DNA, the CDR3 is TGTGCCAGCAGCTTAATGGGGGGTAGCACAGATACGCAGTATTTT.

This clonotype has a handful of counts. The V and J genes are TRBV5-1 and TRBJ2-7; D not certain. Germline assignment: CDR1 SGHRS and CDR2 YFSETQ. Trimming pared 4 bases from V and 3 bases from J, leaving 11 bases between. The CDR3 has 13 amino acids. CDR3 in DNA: TGCGCCAGCAGCCCGGACGGAGACTACGAGCAGTACTTC. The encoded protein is CASSPDGDYEQYF.

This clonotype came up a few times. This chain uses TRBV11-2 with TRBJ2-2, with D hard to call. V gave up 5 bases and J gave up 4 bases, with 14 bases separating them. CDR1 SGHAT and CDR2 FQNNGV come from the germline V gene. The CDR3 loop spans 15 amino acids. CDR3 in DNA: TGTGCCAGCAGCCCCAGCCCCGTAATCACCGGGGAGCTGTTTTTT. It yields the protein CASSPSPVITGELFF.

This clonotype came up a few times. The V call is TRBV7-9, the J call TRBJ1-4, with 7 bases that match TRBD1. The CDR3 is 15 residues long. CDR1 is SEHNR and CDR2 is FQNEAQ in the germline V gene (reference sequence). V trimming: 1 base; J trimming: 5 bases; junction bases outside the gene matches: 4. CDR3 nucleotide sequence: TGTGCCAGCAGCTTAGTAGGGGGCTGGAATGAAAAACTGTTTTTT. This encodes CASSLVGGWNEKLFF. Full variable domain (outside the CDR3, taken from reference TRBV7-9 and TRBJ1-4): DTGVSQNPRHKITKRGQNVTFRCDPISEHNRLYWYRQTLGQGPEFLTYFQNEAQLEKSRLLSDRFSAERPKGSFSTLEIQRTEQGDSAMYLCASSLVGGWNEKLFFGSGTQLSVL.

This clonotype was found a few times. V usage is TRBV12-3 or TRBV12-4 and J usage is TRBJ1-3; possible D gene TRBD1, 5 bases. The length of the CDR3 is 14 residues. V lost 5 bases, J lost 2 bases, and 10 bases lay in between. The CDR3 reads CASSDQGAGNTIYF. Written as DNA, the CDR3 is TGTGCCAGCAGTGACCAGGGCGCTGGAAACACCATATATTTT.

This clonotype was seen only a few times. The CDR3 loop is CASSDGTGWDQPQHF. CDR3 DNA sequence: TGTGCCAGCAGTGACGGGACAGGGTGGGATCAGCCCCAGCATTTT. This chain uses TRBV6-1 with TRBJ1-5; 9 bases align to TRBD1. Trimming took 3 bases from V and 5 from J; bases not matched to a gene: 5. This CDR3 region has 15 residues. Germline assignment: CDR1 MNHNS and CDR2 SASEGT.

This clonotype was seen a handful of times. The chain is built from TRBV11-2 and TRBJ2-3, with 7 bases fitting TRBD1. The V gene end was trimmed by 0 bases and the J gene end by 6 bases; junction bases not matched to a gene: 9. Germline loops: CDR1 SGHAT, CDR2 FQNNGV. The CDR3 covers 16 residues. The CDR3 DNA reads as TGTGCCAGCAGCTTAGAAGGGGGCCTCAAGGTGGATACGCAGTATTTT. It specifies CASSLEGGLKVDTQYF.

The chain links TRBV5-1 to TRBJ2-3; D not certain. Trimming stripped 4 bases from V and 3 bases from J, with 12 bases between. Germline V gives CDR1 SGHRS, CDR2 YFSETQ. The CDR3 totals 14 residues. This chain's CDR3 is CASSPSDATDTQYF. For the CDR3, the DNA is TGCGCCAGCAGCCCTTCGGACGCAACAGATACGCAGTATTTT.

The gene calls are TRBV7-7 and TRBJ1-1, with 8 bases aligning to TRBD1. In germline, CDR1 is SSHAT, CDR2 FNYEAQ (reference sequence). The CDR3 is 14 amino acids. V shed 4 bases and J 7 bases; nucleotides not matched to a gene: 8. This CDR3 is CASSWGQAPGEAFF. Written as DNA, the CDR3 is TGTGCCAGCAGCTGGGGACAGGCCCCGGGTGAAGCTTTCTTT.

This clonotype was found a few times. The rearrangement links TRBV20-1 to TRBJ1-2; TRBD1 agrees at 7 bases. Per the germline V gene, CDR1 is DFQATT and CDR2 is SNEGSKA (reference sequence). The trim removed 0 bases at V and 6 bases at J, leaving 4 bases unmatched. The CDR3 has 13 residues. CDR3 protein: CSARDWTGHGYTF. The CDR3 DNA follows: TGCAGTGCTAGAGATTGGACAGGCCATGGCTACACCTTC.

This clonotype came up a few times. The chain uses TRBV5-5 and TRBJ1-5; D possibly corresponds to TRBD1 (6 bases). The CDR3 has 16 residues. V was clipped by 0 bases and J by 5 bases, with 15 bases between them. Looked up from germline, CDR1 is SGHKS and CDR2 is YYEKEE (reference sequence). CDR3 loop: CASSLVPGVLDQPQHF. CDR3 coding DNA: TGTGCCAGCAGCTTGGTTCCAGGGGTATTAGATCAGCCCCAGCATTTT.

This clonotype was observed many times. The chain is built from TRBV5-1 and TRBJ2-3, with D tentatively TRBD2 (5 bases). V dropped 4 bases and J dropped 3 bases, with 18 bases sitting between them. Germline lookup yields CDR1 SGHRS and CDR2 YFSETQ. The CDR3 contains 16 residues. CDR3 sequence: CASSPGVGERTDTQYF. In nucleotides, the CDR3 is TGCGCCAGCAGCCCTGGGGTGGGAGAGAGAACAGATACGCAGTATTTT.

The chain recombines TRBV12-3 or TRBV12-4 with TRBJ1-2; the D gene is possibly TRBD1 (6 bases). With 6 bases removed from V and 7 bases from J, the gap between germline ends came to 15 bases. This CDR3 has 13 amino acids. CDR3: CASRPYREGGYTF. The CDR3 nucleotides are TGTGCCAGCAGGCCTTACAGGGAAGGTGGCTACACCTTC.

CDR3 bases: TGCAGTGCTAGAGACCCCCTAGGTAGCACAGAGACCCAGTACTTC. Translated: CSARDPLGSTETQYF. The genes are TRBV20-1 and TRBJ2-5, with D hard to call. Per the germline V gene, CDR1 is DFQATT and CDR2 is SNEGSKA (reference sequence). Between the trimmed V and J ends, which lost 0 bases and 4 bases, there was a span of 15 bases. The CDR3 totals 15 residues.

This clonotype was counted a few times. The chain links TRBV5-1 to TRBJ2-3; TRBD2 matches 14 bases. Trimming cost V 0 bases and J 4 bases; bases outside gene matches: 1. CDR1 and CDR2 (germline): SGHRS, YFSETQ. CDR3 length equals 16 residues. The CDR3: CASSLVTSGGADTQYF. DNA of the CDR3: TGCGCCAGCAGCTTGGTGACTAGCGGGGGGGCAGATACGCAGTATTTT. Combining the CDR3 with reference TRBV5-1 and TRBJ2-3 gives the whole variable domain KAGVTQTPRYLIKTRGQQVTLSCSPISGHRSVSWYQQTPGQGLQFLFEYFSETQRNKGNFPGRFSGRQFSNSRSEMNVSTLELGDSALYLCASSLVTSGGADTQYFGPGTRLTVL.

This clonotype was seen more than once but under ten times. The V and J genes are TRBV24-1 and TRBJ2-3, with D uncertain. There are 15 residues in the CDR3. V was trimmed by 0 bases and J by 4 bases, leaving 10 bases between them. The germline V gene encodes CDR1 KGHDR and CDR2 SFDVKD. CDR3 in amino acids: CATSDLGEAADTQYF. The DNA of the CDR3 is TGTGCCACCAGTGATTTGGGGGAAGCAGCAGATACGCAGTATTTT.

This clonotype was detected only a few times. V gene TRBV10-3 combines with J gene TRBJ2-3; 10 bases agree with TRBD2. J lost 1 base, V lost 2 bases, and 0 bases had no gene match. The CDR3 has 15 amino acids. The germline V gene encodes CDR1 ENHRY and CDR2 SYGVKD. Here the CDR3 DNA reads TGTGCCATCAGTGAGGGGACTAGCGGCACAGATACGCAGTATTTT. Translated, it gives CAISEGTSGTDTQYF.

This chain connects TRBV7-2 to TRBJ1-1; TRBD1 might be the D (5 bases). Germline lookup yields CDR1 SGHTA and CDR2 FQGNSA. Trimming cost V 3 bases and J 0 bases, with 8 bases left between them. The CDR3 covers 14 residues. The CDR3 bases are TGTGCCAGCAGCTTTCTGACAGTGAACACTGAAGCTTTCTTT. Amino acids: CASSFLTVNTEAFF.

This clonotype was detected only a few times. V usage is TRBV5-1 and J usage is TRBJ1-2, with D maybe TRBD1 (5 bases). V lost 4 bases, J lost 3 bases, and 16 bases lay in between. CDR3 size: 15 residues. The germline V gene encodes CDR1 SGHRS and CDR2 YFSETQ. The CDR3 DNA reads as TGCGCCAGCAGCCCCCTAACAGGCAGTCACTATGGCTACACCTTC. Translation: CASSPLTGSHYGYTF.

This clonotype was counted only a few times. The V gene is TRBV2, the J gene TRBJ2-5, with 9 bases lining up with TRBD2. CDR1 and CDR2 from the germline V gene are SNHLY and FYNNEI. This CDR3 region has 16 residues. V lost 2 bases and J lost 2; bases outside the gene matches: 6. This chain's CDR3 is CASSESPSGVQETQYF. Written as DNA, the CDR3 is TGTGCCAGCAGTGAAAGTCCTAGCGGGGTTCAAGAGACCCAGTACTTC.

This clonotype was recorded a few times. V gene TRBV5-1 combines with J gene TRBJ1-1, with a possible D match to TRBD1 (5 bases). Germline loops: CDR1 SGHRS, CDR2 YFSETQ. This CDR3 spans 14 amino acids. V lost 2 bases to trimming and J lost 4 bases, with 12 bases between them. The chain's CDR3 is CASSFTQGTTEAFF. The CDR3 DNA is TGCGCCAGCAGCTTCACCCAGGGTACCACTGAAGCTTTCTTT.

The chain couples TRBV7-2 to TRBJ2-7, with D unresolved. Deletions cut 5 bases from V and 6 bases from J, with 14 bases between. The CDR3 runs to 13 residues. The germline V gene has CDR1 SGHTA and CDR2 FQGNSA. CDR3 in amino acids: CASSHPRLLEQYV. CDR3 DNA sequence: TGTGCCAGCAGCCATCCCCGACTGCTCGAGCAGTACGTC.